The 18 T cell receptor beta chains below all came from one sample that was sequenced in a study of neurological immune-mediated disorders. TCRdb itself ran the 5' RACE reads through MiXCR, one entry per CDR3 protein. Of about 80,000 distinct CDR3 sequences in the sample, about 5% are singletons; the top ten hold 2% to 2.5%. The sample was PBMCs. These receptors were obtained from a woman under 40 with multiple sclerosis.

This clonotype was recorded many times. This chain connects TRBV20-1 to TRBJ2-1; 13 bases align to TRBD2. The J segment lost 9 bases and the V segment lost 3 bases, leaving 23 bases of the junction unmatched. This CDR3 spans 20 amino acids. Germline V gene lookup returns CDR1 DFQATT and CDR2 SNEGSKA (reference sequence). CDR3 sequence reads: CSASAPRGRELAGGPSEQFF. DNA for the CDR3: TGCAGTGCTAGTGCCCCCCGGGGAAGGGAACTAGCGGGAGGGCCAAGTGAGCAGTTCTTC.

This clonotype was detected ten times or more. This sequence joins TRBV4-1 and TRBJ2-3; D unclear. Trimming took 4 bases from V and 2 from J, leaving 7 bases between them. The CDR3 runs 13 residues. Germline V lookup: CDR1 MGHRA, CDR2 YSYEKL. The CDR3 loop is CASSPGHTDTQYF. The DNA for the CDR3 is TGCGCCAGCAGCCCGGGCCACACAGATACGCAGTATTTT.

The chain links TRBV5-1 to TRBJ2-5; 10 bases match TRBD1. The CDR3 is made up of 19 amino acids. The V segment lost 4 bases and the J segment 2 bases; nucleotides outside the gene matches: 17. Germline V lookup: CDR1 SGHRS, CDR2 YFSETQ. CDR3 sequence reads: CASSPRPGTGVESQETQYF. The DNA for the CDR3 is TGCGCCAGCAGCCCTCGTCCCGGGACAGGGGTGGAAAGTCAAGAGACCCAGTACTTC.

This clonotype was recorded many times. V gene TRBV4-1 combines with J gene TRBJ2-7; 9 bases fit TRBD1. The CDR3 totals 15 residues. V dropped 4 bases and J dropped 0; count of bases not matched to a gene: 4. Germline lookup yields CDR1 MGHRA and CDR2 YSYEKL. In DNA, the CDR3 is TGCGCCAGCAGCCCCGGGACAGGGAGCTCCTACGAGCAGTACGTC. It specifies CASSPGTGSSYEQYV.

This clonotype was seen many times. The genes are TRBV3-1 and TRBJ1-2; 7 nucleotides match TRBD1. Germline V lookup: CDR1 LGHDT, CDR2 YNNKEL (reference sequence). The CDR3 sequence is 14 residues long. J lost 4 bases, V lost 4 bases, and 6 bases had no gene match. The CDR3 sequence: CASSPGQTFYGYTF. CDR3 DNA sequence: TGTGCCAGCAGCCCGGGACAGACCTTCTATGGCTACACCTTC.

This clonotype showed up many times. The gene calls are TRBV20-1 and TRBJ2-3; TRBD1 is a possible D gene (6 bases). Germline V gene sequence: CDR1 DFQATT, CDR2 SNEGSKA (reference sequence). The CDR3 extends over 13 amino acids. Between the trimmed V and J ends, which lost 5 bases and 5 bases, there was a span of 14 bases. The CDR3 protein is CSAPPGGGDTQYF. CDR3 DNA: TGCAGTGCTCCCCCTGGGGGCGGAGATACGCAGTATTTT.

This clonotype was found many times. V is TRBV12-3 or TRBV12-4 and J is TRBJ2-7; 7 nucleotides line up with TRBD1. This CDR3 region has 14 residues. V gave up 5 bases and J gave up 2 bases; unmatched junction bases: 6. The CDR3 loop is CASSGHRGPYEQYV. The CDR3 bases are TGTGCCAGCAGTGGGCACAGGGGCCCCTACGAGCAGTACGTC.

This clonotype was counted many times. V and J are TRBV10-3 and TRBJ2-7, with 9 nucleotides matching TRBD1. The ends lost 6 bases at V and 0 bases at J; junction bases unmatched: 9. Per germline, CDR1 ENHRY and CDR2 SYGVKD. The CDR3 loop spans 16 amino acids. The CDR3, as DNA: TGTGCCATCAGCGACACCGGGACAGGGAGCTCCTACGAGCAGTACTTC. This encodes CAISDTGTGSSYEQYF.

The sample holds many counts of this clonotype. The chain carries TRBV5-1 and TRBJ2-1; 8 nucleotides agree with TRBD2. This CDR3 has 14 amino acids. V lost 1 base to trimming and J lost 8 bases; unmatched junction nucleotides: 5. Germline V CDR1 and CDR2: SGHRS, YFSETQ. DNA for the CDR3: TGCGCCAGCAGCTTGCGGGGGGGGATCGATGAGCAGTTCTTC. Protein product: CASSLRGGIDEQFF.

This clonotype was seen many times. The rearrangement links TRBV7-2 to TRBJ2-5; TRBD2 matches 13 bases. Looked up from germline, CDR1 is SGHTA and CDR2 is FQGNSA. The junction had 13 bases not matched to a gene; V was cut back by 5 bases and J by 4 bases. The CDR3 extends over 18 amino acids. The CDR3 loop reads CASSPTSGGSDLVETQYF. The CDR3 DNA sequence: TGTGCCAGCAGCCCGACTAGCGGGGGGTCCGATTTAGTAGAGACCCAGTACTTC.

This clonotype showed up just a few times. The chain has TRBV5-1 and TRBJ2-2; a weak D match, TRBD1 (5 bases). The CDR3 sequence is 14 residues long. Looked up from germline, CDR1 is SGHRS and CDR2 is YFSETQ. Between the trimmed V and J ends, which lost 2 bases and 1 base, there was a span of 6 bases. The DNA of the CDR3 is TGCGCCAGCAGCTTAGGGGAGAACACCGGGGAGCTGTTTTTT. This gives the protein CASSLGENTGELFF.

This clonotype has at least ten counts. V is TRBV7-9 and J is TRBJ2-7, with TRBD2 identical over 7 bases. Per the germline V gene, CDR1 is SEHNR and CDR2 is FQNEAQ (reference sequence). The V gene end was trimmed by 6 bases and the J gene end by 4 bases; junction bases not matched to a gene: 6. CDR3 length equals 13 residues. The CDR3 region has the DNA TGTGCCAGCAGTCCTCAGGGAGGGTACGAGCAGTACTTC. Translating it yields CASSPQGGYEQYF.

This rearrangement joins TRBV28 to TRBJ2-1; TRBD1 is a possible D gene (6 bases). Deletions cut 3 bases from V and 8 bases from J, with 20 bases between. This CDR3 is 16 amino acids long. Germline CDR1 and CDR2: MDHEN and SYDVKM. The CDR3 DNA follows: TGTGCCAGCAGTTTTCAGGACAGCACTTCTGGTGATGAGCAGTTCTTC. Residues: CASSFQDSTSGDEQFF.

This clonotype occurred a few times. The J gene is TRBJ1-1, the V gene TRBV19; TRBD1 aligns across 8 bases. CDR3 size: 14 residues. V lost 5 bases to trimming and J lost 8 bases; unmatched junction nucleotides: 10. The germline gives CDR1 LNHDA, CDR2 SQIVND (reference sequence). The CDR3 loop reads CASSPLDREVEAFF. The CDR3 bases are TGTGCCAGTAGTCCATTGGACAGGGAGGTGGAAGCTTTCTTT.

The rearrangement links TRBV4-2 to TRBJ2-5, with 9 positions matching TRBD1. CDR1 LGHNA and CDR2 YNFKEQ come from the germline V gene. Trimming at V came to 3 bases and at J to 3 bases, leaving 5 bases not matched to a gene. The CDR3 has 15 amino acids. The CDR3 reads CASSQLGTGKETQYF. CDR3 nucleotide sequence: TGTGCCAGCAGCCAGTTAGGGACAGGGAAAGAGACCCAGTACTTC.

This clonotype was found many times. The chain has TRBV5-6 and TRBJ2-1; weak D call: TRBD2 (6 bases). The V and J ends lost 1 base and 7 bases respectively, with 15 bases between them. Germline V CDR1 and CDR2: SGHDT, YYEEEE. The CDR3 has 15 residues. The CDR3 sequence: CASSLSLNGGNEQFF. The CDR3 DNA follows: TGTGCCAGCAGCTTGTCATTAAATGGGGGGAATGAGCAGTTCTTC.

V gene TRBV29-1 combines with J gene TRBJ2-1; the D gene is possibly TRBD1 (5 bases). This CDR3 contains 14 residues. Per germline, CDR1 SQVTM and CDR2 ANQGSEA. The V and J ends lost 5 bases and 1 base respectively, with 12 bases between them. The CDR3 DNA is TGCAGCGTTCCGGCAGGGCTATCCTACAATGAGCAGTTCTTC. It encodes CSVPAGLSYNEQFF.

In its sample, this clonotype was seen a few times. The CDR3 sequence is CASSQTSYEQYF. CDR3 nucleotide sequence: TGTGCCAGCAGCCAAACCTCCTACGAGCAGTACTTC. This sequence joins TRBV3-1 and TRBJ2-7, with D unresolved. Per germline, CDR1 LGHDT and CDR2 YNNKEL (reference sequence). The length of the CDR3 is 12 residues. Trimming pared 2 bases from V and 0 bases from J, leaving 2 bases between.